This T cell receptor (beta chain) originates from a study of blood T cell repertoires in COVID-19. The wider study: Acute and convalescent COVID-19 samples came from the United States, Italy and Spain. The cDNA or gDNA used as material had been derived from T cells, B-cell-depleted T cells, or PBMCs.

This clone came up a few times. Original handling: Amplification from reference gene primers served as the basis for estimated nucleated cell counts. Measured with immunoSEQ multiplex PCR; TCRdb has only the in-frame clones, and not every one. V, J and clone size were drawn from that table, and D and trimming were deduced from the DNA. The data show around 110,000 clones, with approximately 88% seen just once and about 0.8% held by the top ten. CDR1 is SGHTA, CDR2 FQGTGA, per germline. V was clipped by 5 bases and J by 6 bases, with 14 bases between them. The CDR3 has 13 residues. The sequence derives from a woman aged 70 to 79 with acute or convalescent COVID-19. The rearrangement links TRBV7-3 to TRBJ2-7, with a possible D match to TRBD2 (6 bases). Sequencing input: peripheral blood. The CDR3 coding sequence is TGTGCCAGCAGCCCGAGCGGGCGACTCGAGCAGTACTTC. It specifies CASSPSGRLEQYF.